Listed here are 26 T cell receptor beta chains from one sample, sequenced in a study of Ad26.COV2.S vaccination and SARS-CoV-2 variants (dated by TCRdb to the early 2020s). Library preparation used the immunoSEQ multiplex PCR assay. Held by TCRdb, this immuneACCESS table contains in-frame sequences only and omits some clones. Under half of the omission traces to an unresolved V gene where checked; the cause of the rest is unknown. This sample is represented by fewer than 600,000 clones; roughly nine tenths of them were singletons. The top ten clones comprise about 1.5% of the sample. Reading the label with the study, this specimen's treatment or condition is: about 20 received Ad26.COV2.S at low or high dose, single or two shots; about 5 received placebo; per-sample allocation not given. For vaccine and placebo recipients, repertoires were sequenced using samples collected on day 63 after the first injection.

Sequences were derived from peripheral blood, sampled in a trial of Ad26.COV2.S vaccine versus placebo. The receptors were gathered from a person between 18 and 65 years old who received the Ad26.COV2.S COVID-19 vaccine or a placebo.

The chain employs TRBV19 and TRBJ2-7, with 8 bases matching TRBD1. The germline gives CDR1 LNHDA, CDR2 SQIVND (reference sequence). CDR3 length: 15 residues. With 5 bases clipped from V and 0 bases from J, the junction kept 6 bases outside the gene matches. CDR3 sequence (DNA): TGTGCCAGTAGTCCACAGACAGGGGCCTCCTACGAGCAGTACTTC. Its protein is CASSPQTGASYEQYF.

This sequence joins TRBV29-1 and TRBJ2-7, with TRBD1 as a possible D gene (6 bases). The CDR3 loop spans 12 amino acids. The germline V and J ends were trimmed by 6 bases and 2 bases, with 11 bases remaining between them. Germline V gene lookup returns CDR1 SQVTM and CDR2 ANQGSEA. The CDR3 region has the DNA TGCAGCGTCTGGACAGTCCCCTACGAGCAGTACTTC. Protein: CSVWTVPYEQYF.

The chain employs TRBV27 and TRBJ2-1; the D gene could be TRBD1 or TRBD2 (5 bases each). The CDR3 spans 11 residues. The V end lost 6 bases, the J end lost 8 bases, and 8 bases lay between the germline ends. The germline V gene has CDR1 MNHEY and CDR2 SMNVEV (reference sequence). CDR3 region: CASSLGDEQFF. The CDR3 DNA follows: TGTGCCAGCAGCCTGGGGGATGAGCAGTTCTTC.

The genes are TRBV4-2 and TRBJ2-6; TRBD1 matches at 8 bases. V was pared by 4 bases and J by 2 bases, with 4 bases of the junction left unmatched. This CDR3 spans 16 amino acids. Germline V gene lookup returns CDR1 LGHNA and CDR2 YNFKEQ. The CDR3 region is CASSPDRGTGANVLTF. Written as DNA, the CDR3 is TGTGCCAGCAGCCCTGACAGGGGAACTGGGGCCAACGTCCTGACTTTC.

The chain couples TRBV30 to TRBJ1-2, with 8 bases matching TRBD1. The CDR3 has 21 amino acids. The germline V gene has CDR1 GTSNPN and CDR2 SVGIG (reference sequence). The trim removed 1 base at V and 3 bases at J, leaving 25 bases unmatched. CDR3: CAWSGDAQQGEKRPTHYGYTF. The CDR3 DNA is TGTGCCTGGAGTGGCGACGCCCAACAGGGGGAGAAAAGGCCCACTCACTATGGCTACACCTTC.

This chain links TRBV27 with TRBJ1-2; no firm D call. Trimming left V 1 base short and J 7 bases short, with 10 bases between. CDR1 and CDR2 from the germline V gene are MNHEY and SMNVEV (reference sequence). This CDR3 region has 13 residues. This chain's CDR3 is CASSLFSMGGYTF. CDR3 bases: TGTGCCAGCAGTTTATTCTCAATGGGTGGCTACACCTTC.

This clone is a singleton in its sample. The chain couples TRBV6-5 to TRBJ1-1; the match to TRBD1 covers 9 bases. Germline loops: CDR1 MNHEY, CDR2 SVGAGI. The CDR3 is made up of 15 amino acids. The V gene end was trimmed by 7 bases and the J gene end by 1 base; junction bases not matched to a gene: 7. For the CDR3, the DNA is TGTGCCAGCAAAATGGACAGGGGAGGGAACACTGAAGCTTTCTTT. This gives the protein CASKMDRGGNTEAFF.

This CDR3 reads CASSFGGNSYEQYF. In nucleotides, the CDR3 is TGTGCCAGCAGCTTCGGGGGTAACTCCTACGAGCAGTACTTC. The V call is TRBV5-4, the J call TRBJ2-7; weak D call: TRBD2 (6 bases). The CDR3 spans 14 residues. Trimming cost V 2 bases and J 0 bases, with 9 bases left between them. Per the germline V gene, CDR1 is SGHNT and CDR2 is YYREEE (reference sequence).

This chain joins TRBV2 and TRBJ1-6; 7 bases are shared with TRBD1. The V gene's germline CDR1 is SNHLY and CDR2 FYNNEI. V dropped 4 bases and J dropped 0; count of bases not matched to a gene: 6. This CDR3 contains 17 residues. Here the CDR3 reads CASSAGGQSSYNSPLHF. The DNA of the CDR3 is TGTGCCAGCAGTGCCGGGGGACAGAGCTCCTATAATTCACCCCTCCACTTT.

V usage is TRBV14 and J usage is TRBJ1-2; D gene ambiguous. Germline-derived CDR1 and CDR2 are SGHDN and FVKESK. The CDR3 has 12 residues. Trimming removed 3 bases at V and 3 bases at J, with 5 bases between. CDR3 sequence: CASSHHHYGYTF. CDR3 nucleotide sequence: TGTGCCAGCAGCCACCACCACTATGGCTACACCTTC.

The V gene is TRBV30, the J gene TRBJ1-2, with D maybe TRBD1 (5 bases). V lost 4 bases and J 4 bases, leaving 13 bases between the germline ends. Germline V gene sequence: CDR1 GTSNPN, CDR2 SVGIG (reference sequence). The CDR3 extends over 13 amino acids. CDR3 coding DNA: TGTGCCTGGATTTGGGGACTGGGCTATGGCTACACCTTC. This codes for CAWIWGLGYGYTF.

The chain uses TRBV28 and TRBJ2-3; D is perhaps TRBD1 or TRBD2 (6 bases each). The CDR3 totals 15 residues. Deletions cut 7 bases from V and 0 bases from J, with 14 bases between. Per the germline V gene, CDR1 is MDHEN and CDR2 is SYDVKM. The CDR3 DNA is TGTGCCAGCACCTATTTCGGGGGCAGCACAGATACGCAGTATTTT. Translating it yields CASTYFGGSTDTQYF.

Written as DNA, the CDR3 is TGTGCCAGCTCAGGACCAGGGGACTCCTATGGCTACACCTTC. This encodes CASSGPGDSYGYTF. This sequence joins TRBV18 and TRBJ1-2, with D possibly being TRBD1 (6 bases). This CDR3 spans 14 amino acids. CDR1 KGHSH and CDR2 LQKENI come from the germline V gene. The V gene lost 5 bases and the J gene lost 4 bases, with 14 bases spanning the gap.

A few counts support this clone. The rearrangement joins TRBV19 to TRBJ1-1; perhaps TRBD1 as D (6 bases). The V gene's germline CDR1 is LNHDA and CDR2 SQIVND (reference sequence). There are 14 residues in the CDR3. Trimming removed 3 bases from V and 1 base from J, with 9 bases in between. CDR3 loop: CASSIGGQNTEAFF. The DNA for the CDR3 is TGTGCCAGTAGTATTGGGGGACAGAACACTGAAGCTTTCTTT. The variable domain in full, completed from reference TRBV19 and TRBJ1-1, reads DGGITQSPKYLFRKEGQNVTLSCEQNLNHDAMYWYRQDPGQGLRLIYYSQIVNDFQKGDIAEGYSVSREKKESFPLTVTSAQKNPTAFYLCASSIGGQNTEAFFGQGTRLTVV.

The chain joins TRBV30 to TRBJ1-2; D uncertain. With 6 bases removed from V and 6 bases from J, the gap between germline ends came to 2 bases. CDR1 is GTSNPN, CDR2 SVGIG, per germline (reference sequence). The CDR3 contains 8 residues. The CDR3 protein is CACDGYTF. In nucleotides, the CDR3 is TGTGCCTGTGATGGCTACACCTTC.

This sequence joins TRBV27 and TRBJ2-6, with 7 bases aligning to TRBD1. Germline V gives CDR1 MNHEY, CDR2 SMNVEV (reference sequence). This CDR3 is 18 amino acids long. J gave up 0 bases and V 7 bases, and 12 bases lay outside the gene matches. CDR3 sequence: CASTLRGTVHSGANVLTF. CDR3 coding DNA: TGTGCCAGCACCTTGAGGGGGACAGTCCACTCTGGGGCCAACGTCCTGACTTTC.

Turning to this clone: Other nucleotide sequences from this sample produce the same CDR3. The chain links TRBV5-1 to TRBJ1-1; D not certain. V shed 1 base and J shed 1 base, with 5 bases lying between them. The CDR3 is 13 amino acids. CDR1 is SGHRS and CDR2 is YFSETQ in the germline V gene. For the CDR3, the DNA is TGCGCCAGCAGCTTGTGGGGGAACACTGAAGCTTTCTTT. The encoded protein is CASSLWGNTEAFF.

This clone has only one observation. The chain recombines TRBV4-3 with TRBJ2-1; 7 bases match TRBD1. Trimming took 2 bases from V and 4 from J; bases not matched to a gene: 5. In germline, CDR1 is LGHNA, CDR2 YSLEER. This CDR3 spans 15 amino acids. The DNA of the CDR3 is TGCGCCAGCAGCCAATCCGGGACAGCTTACAATGAGCAGTTCTTC. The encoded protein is CASSQSGTAYNEQFF.

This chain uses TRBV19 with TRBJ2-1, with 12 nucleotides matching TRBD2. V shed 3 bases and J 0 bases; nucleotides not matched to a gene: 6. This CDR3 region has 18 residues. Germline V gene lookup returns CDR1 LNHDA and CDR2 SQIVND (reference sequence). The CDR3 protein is CASSIRGLAGHSYNEQFF. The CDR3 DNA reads TGTGCCAGTAGTATTAGAGGACTAGCGGGGCACTCCTACAATGAGCAGTTCTTC. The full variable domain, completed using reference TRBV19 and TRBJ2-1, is DGGITQSPKYLFRKEGQNVTLSCEQNLNHDAMYWYRQDPGQGLRLIYYSQIVNDFQKGDIAEGYSVSREKKESFPLTVTSAQKNPTAFYLCASSIRGLAGHSYNEQFFGPGTRLTVL.

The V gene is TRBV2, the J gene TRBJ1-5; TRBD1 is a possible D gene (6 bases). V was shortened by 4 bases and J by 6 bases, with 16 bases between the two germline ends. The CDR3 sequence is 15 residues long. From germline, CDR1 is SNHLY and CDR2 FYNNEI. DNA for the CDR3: TGTGCCAGCAGTGCTCCGGGGGCGCGTATTCAGCCCCAGCATTTT. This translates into CASSAPGARIQPQHF.

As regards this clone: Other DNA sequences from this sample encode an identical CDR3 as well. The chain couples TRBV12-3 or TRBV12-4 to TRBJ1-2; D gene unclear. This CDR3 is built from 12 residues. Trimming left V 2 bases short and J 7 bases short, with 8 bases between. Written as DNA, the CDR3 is TGTGCCAGCAGTTTACACAGTCTTGGCTACACCTTC. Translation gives CASSLHSLGYTF.

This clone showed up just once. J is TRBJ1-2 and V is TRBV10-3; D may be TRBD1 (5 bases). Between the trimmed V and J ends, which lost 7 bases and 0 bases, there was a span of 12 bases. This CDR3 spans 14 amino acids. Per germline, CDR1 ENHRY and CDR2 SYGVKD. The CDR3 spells CAIKGDGSNYGYTF. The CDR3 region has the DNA TGTGCCATCAAAGGGGACGGATCTAACTATGGCTACACCTTC.

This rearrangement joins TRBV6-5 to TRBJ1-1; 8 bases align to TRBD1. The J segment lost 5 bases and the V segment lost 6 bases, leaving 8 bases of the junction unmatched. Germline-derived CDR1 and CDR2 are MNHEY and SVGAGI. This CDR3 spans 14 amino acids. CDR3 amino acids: CASRSGQGWTEAFF. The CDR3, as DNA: TGTGCCAGCAGGTCCGGACAGGGATGGACTGAAGCTTTCTTT.

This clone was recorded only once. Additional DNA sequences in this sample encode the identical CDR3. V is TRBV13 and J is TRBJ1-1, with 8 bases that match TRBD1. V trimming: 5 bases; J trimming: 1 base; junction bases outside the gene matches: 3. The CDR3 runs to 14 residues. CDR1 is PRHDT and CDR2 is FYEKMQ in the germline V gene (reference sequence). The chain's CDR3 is CASSLGQGNTEAFF. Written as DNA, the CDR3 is TGTGCCAGCAGCCTTGGACAGGGGAACACTGAAGCTTTCTTT.

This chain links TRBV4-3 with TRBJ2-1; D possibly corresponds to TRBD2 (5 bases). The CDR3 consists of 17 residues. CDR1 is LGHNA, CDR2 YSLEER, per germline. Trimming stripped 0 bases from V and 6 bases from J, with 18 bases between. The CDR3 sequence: CASSQEESGSNLNEQFF. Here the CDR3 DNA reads TGCGCCAGCAGCCAAGAAGAGTCGGGGTCAAATCTCAATGAGCAGTTCTTC.

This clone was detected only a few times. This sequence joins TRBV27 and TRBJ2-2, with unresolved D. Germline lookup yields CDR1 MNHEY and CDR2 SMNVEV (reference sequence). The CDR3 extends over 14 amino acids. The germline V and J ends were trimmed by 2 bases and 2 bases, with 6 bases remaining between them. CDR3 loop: CASSLGFNTGELFF. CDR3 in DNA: TGTGCCAGCAGTTTAGGCTTTAACACCGGGGAGCTGTTTTTT.